One and the same sample provided the 7 T cell receptor beta chains below, sequenced in a study of blood T cell repertoires in COVID-19. TCRdb's copy holds only in-frame clones and misses some; the assay was immunoSEQ multiplex PCR. Of tens of thousands of clones listed, roughly 92% are singletons. Sequencing was performed on peripheral blood. Receptors were obtained from a man between 60 and 75 years old with acute or convalescent COVID-19.

In this sample, this clone turned up once. V gene TRBV27 combines with J gene TRBJ1-2; the D gene is possibly TRBD1 (5 bases). The germline V gene encodes CDR1 MNHEY and CDR2 SMNVEV (reference sequence). V lost 8 bases and J 5 bases, leaving 15 bases between the germline ends. This CDR3 comprises 13 residues. CDR3 sequence reads: CASSDSQLYGYTF. The CDR3 DNA is TGTGCCAGCTCTGACAGTCAACTATATGGCTACACCTTC.

The chain recombines TRBV3-1 (or the pseudogene TRBV3-2) with TRBJ2-7; D perhaps matches TRBD1 (6 bases). The CDR3 extends over 14 amino acids. V lost 1 base, J lost 6 bases, and 13 bases lay in between. Germline-derived CDR1 and CDR2 are LGHDT and YNNKEL (reference sequence). The CDR3 DNA follows: TGTGCCAGCAGCCAAGGGGGCGCAGGGGCCGAGCAGTACTTC. Its translation is CASSQGGAGAEQYF.

This chain links TRBV18 with TRBJ1-5; 7 positions match TRBD1. This CDR3 is built from 17 residues. Losses at the gene ends were 0 bases for V and 3 bases for J; bases not matched to a gene: 8. Germline values: CDR1 KGHSH, CDR2 LQKENI. DNA of the CDR3: TGTGCCAGCTCACCACCGAACACGGGACAGTTCAATCAGCCCCAGCATTTT. Translating gives CASSPPNTGQFNQPQHF.

The chain couples TRBV7-9 to TRBJ1-1, with 7 bases fitting TRBD1. The CDR3 is 15 amino acids. Germline V gene data show CDR1 as SEHNR and CDR2 as FQNEAQ (reference sequence). The J segment lost 4 bases and the V segment lost 5 bases, leaving 10 bases of the junction unmatched. CDR3 sequence (DNA): TGTGCCAGCAGCCCCCGGGACAGCTTGCGCACTGAAGCTTTCTTT. Its translation is CASSPRDSLRTEAFF.

The CDR3 sequence: CASRPSGSSYEQYF. The CDR3 DNA follows: TGTGCCAGCAGACCCTCGGGGAGCTCCTACGAGCAGTACTTC. This sequence joins TRBV27 and TRBJ2-7; TRBD2 might be the D (5 bases). Germline loops: CDR1 MNHEY, CDR2 SMNVEV (reference sequence). The V gene lost 6 bases and the J gene lost 0 bases, with 12 bases spanning the gap. This CDR3 is 14 amino acids long.

The rearrangement links TRBV11-2 to TRBJ2-7, with TRBD1 matching 8 bases. Germline assignment: CDR1 SGHAT and CDR2 FQNNGV. Losses at the gene ends were 1 base for V and 6 bases for J; bases not matched to a gene: 2. This CDR3 region has 13 residues. The CDR3 here is CASSLGTGFEQYV. The CDR3 DNA reads TGTGCCAGCAGCTTAGGGACAGGGTTCGAGCAGTACGTC.

This chain connects TRBV6-4 to TRBJ1-2; weak D call: TRBD1 (5 bases). Per the germline V gene, CDR1 is MRHNA and CDR2 is SNTAGT. The V end lost 1 base, the J end lost 8 bases, and 11 bases lay between the germline ends. The CDR3 is made up of 13 amino acids. The CDR3 reads CASSDFAGTGYTF. The CDR3 DNA sequence: TGTGCCAGCAGTGACTTTGCGGGGACCGGCTACACCTTC.